This paragraph covers one T cell receptor beta chain sequence. Its antigen target is currently unknown. Base qualities are not provided; no much larger clone lies one nucleotide away. These data come from a study of siplizumab effects on memory and regulatory T cells (dated by TCRdb to the late 2010s). As for the study more broadly: The study examined how the anti-CD2 antibody siplizumab affects alloreactive T-cell subsets in allogeneic mixed lymphocyte reactions built from human PBMCs. The research as a whole found: No functional confirmation was obtained for the suppressive function of proliferating Tregs from siplizumab cultures. In reactions with siplizumab, an average of roughly 69% of mappable alloreactive CD4+ clones were Treg-derived, compared with 25% to 30% in control reactions. Siplizumab significantly lowered the cumulative frequency of alloreactive sequences that could be traced to unstimulated CD4+ memory T cells. Because sequences at frequencies below about 10^-5 were poorly captured, only a minor fraction of alloreactive clones could be mapped back to unstimulated subsets. A naive or memory phenotype could not be assigned to roughly 80-96% of proliferating CD4+ or CD8+ clones. Compared with memory T cells, unstimulated naive T cells appeared more diverse, and naive cells seemed to make a substantial contribution to the alloresponse.

Compared with germline, V lacks 1 base and J lacks 2 bases; bases without a gene match: 11. The CDR3, from cysteine to phenylalanine, totals 18 residues. The retained sequence is limited to the CDR3, 54 bases, with the frame set at the first base. The germline V gene gives CDR1 as SGHDT and CDR2 as YYEEEE. Unstimulated CD4+ memory cells were also sequenced in three donor pairs, together with CD4+ naive, CD8+ TEMRA, CD8+ naive and CD8+ effector memory subsets. Sorted unstimulated T cells, along with proliferating T cells recovered from mixed lymphocyte reactions, underwent TCRbeta CDR3 sequencing. Fresh whole blood from roughly 10 HLA-typed healthy donors was used to isolate PBMCs. The receptor library was made with the immunoSEQ multiplex PCR assay. Around 92,000 TCR templates per sample were assayed by the deep sequencing platform. Genomic DNA extracted from sorted T cells was used for TCRbeta CDR3 sequencing. Per the original workflow: The R programming language was used for clonal analysis of TCRbeta CDR3 data. Comparing unstimulated samples against CFSE-low samples taken after the reaction was how alloreactive CD4+ and CD8+ clones were defined. Regulatory or non-regulatory origin was assigned to alloreactive CD4+ clones by matching of sequences to sorted unstimulated Treg and non-Treg repertoires. TCRdb's version of the immuneACCESS table is confined to in-frame rearrangements and falls short of the full clone set. An unresolved V gene accounts for under half of the shortfall where checked; the remainder is of unknown origin. V, J and clone size reflect that table, while D and trimming were determined from the DNA. This sample gives 50,000 to 70,000 clones in total; roughly 96% of them show up just once. 0.08% to 0.1% of the sample goes to the ten largest clones.

The specimen sequenced was naive CD8+ T cells sorted from blood. The cell subset or site label, as the study defines it: unstimulated naive T cells. The sequence came from a human donor in good health. The rearranged chain carries TRBV5-6 and TRBJ2-7, with 11 bases matching TRBD2. The nucleotides read TGTGCCAGCAGCTTGTCGGCTAGCGGGGGGCCGTCGACCTACGAGCAGTACTTC. Its protein product is CASSLSASGGPSTYEQYF.